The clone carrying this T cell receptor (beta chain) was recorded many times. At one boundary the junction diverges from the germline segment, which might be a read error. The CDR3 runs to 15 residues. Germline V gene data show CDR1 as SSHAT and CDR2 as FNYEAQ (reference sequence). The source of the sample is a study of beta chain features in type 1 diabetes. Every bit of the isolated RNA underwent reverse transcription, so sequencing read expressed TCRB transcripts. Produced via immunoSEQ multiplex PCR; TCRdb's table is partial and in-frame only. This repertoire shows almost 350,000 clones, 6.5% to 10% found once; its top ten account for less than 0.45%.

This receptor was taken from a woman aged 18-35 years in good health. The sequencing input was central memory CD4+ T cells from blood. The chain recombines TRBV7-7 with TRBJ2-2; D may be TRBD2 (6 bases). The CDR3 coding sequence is TGTGCTAGCAGCTTACGGGGGAAATGCGCCGGGGAGCTGTTTTTT. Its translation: CASSLRGKCAGELFF.